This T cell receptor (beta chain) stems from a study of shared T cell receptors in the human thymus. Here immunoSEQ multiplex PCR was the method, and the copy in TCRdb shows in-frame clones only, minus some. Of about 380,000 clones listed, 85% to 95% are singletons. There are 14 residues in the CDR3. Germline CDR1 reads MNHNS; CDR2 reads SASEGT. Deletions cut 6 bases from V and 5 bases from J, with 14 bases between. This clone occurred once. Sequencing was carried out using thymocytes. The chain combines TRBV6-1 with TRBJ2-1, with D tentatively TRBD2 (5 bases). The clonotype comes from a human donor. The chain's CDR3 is CASRPLAVHNEQFF. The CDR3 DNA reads TGTGCCAGCAGACCCCTAGCCGTACACAATGAGCAGTTCTTC.